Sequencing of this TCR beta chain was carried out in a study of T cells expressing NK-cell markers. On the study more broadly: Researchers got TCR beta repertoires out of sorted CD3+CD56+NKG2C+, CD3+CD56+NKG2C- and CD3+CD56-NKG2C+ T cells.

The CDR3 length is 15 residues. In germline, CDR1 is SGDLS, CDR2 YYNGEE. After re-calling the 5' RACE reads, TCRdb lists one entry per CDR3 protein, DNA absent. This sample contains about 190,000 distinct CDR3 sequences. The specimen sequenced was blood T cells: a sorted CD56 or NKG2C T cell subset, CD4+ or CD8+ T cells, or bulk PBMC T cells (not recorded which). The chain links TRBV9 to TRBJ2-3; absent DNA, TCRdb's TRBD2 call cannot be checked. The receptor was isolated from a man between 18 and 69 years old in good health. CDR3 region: CASSSEGVAGDTQYF.